The clone carrying this T cell receptor (beta chain) was detected a few times. The data derive from a study of blood T cell repertoires in COVID-19. Here immunoSEQ multiplex PCR was the method, and the copy in TCRdb shows in-frame clones only, minus some. Of about 260,000 clones in the sample, 85% were seen once. Germline assignment: CDR1 LGHNA and CDR2 YNFKEQ. The CDR3 spans 16 residues. Trimming took 1 base from V and 7 from J; bases not matched to a gene: 9. The chain uses TRBV4-2 and TRBJ2-2; TRBD1 matches 7 bases. The sequencing input was peripheral blood. The source is a human donor in a cohort sampled during active COVID-19. The CDR3 here is CASSQAPGQTVGELFF. In DNA, the CDR3 is TGTGCCAGCAGCCAAGCACCGGGACAGACCGTCGGGGAGCTGTTTTTT.